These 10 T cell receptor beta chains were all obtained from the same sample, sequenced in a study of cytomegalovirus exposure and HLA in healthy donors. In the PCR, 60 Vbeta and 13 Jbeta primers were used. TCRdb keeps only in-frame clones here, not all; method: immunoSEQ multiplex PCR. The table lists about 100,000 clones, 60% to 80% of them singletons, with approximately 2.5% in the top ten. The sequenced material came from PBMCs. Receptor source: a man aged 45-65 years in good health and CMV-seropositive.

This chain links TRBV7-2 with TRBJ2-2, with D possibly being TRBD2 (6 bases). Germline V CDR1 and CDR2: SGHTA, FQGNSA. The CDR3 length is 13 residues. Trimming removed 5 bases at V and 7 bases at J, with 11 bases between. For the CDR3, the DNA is TGTGCCAGCAGCCGGGAGCAAGGCGGGGAGCTGTTTTTT. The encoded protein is CASSREQGGELFF.

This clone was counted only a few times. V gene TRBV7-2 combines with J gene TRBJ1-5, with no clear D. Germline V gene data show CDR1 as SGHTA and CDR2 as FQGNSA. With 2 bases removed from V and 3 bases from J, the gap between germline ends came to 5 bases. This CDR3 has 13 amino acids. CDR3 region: CASSLTDNQPQHF. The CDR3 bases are TGTGCCAGCAGCTTAACAGACAATCAGCCCCAGCATTTT.

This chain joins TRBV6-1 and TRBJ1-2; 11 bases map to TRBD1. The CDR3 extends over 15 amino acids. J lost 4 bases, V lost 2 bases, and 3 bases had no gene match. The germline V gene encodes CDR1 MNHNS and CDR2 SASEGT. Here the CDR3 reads CASSEQGQGGYGYTF. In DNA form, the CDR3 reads TGTGCCAGCAGTGAACAGGGACAGGGGGGCTATGGCTACACCTTC.

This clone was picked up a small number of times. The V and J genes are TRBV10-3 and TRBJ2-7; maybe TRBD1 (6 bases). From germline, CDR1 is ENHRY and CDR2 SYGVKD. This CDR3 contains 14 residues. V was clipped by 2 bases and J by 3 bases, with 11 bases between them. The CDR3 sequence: CAISERTDGYEQYF. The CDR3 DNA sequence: TGTGCCATCAGTGAGAGGACAGATGGCTACGAGCAGTACTTC.

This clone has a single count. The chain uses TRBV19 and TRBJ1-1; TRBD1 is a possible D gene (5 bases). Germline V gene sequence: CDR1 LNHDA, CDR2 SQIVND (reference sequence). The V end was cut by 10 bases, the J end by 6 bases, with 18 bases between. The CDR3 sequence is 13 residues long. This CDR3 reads CATTRTFYSEAFF. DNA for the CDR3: TGTGCCACCACCCGGACATTTTATTCTGAAGCTTTCTTT.

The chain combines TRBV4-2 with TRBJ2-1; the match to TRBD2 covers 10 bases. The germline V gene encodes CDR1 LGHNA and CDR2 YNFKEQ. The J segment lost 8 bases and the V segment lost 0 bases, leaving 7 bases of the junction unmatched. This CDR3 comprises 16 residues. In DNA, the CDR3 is TGTGCCAGCAGCCAAGATAGCCTAGCGGGGGATTATGAGCAGTTCTTC. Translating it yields CASSQDSLAGDYEQFF.

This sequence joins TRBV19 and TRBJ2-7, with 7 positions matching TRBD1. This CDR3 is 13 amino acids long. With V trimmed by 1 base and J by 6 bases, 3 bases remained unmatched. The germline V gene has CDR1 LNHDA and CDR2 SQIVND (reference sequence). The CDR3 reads CASSIGTGGEQYF. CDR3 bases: TGTGCCAGTAGTATAGGGACAGGCGGCGAGCAGTACTTC.

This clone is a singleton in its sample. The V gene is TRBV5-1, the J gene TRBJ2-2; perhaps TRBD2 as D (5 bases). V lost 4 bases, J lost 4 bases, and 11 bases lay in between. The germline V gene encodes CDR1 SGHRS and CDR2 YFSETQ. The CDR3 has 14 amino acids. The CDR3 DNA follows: TGCGCCAGCAGCCCGGACTGGACCACCGGGGAGCTGTTTTTT. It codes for CASSPDWTTGELFF.

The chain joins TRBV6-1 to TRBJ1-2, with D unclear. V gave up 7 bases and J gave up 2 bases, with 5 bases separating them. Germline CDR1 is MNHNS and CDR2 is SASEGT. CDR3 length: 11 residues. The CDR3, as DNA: TGTGCCAGCAAACAGAACTATGGCTACACCTTC. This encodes CASKQNYGYTF.

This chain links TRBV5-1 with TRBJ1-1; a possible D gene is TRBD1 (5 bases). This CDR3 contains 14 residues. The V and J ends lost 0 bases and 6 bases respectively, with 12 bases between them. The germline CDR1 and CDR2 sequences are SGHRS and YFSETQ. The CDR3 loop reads CASSLAGGSSEAFF. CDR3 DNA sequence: TGCGCCAGCAGCTTGGCCGGGGGGAGTTCTGAAGCTTTCTTT.